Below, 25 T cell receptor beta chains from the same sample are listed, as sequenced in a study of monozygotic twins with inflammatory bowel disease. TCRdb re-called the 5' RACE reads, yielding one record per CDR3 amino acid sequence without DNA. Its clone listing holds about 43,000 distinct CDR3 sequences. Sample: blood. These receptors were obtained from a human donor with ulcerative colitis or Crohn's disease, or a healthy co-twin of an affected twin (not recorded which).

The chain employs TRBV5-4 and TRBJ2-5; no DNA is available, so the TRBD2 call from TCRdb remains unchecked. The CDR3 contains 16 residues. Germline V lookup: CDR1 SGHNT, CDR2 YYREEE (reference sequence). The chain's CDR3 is CASSVSRTSGQETQYF.

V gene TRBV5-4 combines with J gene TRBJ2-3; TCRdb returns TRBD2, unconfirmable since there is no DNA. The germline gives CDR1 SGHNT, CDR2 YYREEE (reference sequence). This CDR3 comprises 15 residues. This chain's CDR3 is CASSPIEGSFYTQYF.

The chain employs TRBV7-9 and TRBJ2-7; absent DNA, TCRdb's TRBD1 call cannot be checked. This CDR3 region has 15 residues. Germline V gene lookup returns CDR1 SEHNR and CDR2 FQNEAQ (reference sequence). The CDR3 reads CASSFTQGISYEQYF.

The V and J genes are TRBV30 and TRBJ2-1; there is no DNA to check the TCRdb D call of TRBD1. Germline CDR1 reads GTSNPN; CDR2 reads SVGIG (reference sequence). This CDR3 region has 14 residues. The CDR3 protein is CAWSDGGAVDEQFF.

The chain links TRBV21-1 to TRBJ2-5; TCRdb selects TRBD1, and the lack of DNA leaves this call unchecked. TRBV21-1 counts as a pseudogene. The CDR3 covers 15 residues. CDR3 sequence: CASPKRGRVQETQYF.

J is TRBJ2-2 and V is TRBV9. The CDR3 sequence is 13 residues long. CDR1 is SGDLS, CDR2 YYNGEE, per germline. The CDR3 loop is CASSVVSTGELFF.

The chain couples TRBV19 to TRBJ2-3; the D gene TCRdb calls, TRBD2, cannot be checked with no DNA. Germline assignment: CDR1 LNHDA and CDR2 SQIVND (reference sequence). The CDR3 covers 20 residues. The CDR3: CASSIAGTSGSEPSTDTQYF.

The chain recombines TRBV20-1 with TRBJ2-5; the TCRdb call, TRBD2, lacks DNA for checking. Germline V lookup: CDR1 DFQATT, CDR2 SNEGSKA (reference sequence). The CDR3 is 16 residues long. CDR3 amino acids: CSASHGLDTVQETQYF.

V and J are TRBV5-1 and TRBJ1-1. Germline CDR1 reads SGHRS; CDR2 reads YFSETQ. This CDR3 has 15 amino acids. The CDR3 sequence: CASSSGASPPAEAFF.

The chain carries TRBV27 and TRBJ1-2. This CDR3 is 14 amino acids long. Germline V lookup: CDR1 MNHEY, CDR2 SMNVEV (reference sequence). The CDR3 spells CASRRNGANYGYTF.

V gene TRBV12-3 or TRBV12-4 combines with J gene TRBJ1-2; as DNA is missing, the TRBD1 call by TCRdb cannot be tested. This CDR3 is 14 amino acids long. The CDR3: CASSSANRGYGYTF.

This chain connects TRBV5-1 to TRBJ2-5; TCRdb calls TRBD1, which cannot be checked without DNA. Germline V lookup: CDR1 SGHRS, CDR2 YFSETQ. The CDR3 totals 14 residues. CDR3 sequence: CASSDRGQAETQYF.

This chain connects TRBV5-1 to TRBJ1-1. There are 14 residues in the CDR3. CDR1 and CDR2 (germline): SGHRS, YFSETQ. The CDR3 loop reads CASSAGGGTTEAFF. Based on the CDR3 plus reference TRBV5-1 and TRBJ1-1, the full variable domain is KAGVTQTPRYLIKTRGQQVTLSCSPISGHRSVSWYQQTPGQGLQFLFEYFSETQRNKGNFPGRFSGRQFSNSRSEMNVSTLELGDSALYLCASSAGGGTTEAFFGQGTRLTVV.

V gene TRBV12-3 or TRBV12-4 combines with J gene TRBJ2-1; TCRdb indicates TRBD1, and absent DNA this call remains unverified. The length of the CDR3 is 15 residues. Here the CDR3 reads CASSYGTGLSNEQFF.

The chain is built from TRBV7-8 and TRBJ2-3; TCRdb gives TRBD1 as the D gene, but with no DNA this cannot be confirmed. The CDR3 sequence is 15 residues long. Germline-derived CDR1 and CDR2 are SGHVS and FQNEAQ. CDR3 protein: CASSPAEGGTDTQYF.

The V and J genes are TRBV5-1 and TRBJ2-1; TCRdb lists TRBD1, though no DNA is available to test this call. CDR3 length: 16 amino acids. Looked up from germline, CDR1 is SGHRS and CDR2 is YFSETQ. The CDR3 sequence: CASSLALGGGNNEQFF.

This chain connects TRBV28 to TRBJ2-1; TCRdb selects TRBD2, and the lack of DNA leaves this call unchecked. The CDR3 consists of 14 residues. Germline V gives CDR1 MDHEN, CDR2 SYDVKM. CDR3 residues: CASSFRRDDNEQFF.

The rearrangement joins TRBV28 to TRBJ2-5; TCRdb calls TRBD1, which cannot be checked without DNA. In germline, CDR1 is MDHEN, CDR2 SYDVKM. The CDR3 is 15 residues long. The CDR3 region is CASSLGTGPRETQYF.

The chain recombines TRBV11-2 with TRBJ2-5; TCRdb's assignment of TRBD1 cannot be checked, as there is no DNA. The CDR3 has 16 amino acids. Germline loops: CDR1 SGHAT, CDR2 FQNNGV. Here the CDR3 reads CASSSIGRGLQETQYF.

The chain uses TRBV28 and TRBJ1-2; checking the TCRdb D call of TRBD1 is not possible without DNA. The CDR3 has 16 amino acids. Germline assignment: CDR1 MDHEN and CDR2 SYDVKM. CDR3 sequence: CASSTPEGGANYGYTF.

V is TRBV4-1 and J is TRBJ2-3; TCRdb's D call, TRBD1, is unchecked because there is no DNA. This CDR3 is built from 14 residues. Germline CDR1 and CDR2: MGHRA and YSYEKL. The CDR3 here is CASSPTGAWDTQYF.

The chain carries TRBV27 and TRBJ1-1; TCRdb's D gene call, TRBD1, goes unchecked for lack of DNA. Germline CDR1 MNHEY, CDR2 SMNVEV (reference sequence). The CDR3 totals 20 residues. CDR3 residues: CASSSAPNPGQGRGNTEAFF.

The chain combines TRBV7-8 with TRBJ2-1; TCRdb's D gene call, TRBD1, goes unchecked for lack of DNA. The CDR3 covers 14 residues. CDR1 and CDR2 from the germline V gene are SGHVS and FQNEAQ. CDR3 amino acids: CASSLAKGGPRQFF.

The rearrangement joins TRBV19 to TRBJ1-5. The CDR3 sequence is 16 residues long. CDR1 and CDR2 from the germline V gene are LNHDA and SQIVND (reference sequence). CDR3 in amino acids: CASTPSHRATNQPQHF.

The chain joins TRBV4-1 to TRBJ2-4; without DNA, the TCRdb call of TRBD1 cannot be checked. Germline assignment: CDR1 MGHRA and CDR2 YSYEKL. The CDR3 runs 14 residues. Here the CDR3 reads CASSPRTGADMQYF.